This entry is about one T cell receptor beta chain. The protocol was immunoSEQ multiplex PCR, while the TCRdb copy is restricted to in-frame clones and leaves out a portion. The data hold roughly 81,000 clones, with 84% observed a single time. These data originate in a study of control samples from healthy donors and cancer patients. Sequencing used PBMCs. This receptor was obtained from a man aged 60-69 years with head and neck cancer.

The CDR3 is CASSVESWGMMNEQFF. Here the CDR3 DNA reads TGTGCCAGCAGCGTAGAGTCCTGGGGGATGATGAATGAGCAGTTCTTC. This chain joins TRBV9 and TRBJ2-1, with D perhaps assigned TRBD1 or TRBD2 (5 bases each). This CDR3 has 16 residues. Trimming removed 0 bases from V and 7 bases from J, with 17 bases in between. Germline V gives CDR1 SGDLS, CDR2 YYNGEE.